A single TCR beta chain is shown here with its context. What it recognizes is unknown. From germline, CDR1 is LGHNA and CDR2 YNFKEQ. CDR3 length: 16 residues. V was cut by 3 bases and J by 3 bases, with 14 bases left in between. This record belongs to a study of T cells in pancreatic ductal adenocarcinoma. Study-level results: Tumor and blood clonality did not differ significantly, about 0.112 versus 0.072. The resected pancreatic cancer cohort was biased toward the minority with early-stage disease. Comparisons of tumor and blood clonality may show falsely lower tumor diversity.

Surgery without prior neoadjuvant therapy was the treatment of the selected pancreatic ductal adenocarcinoma patients. Repertoires were generated with immunoSEQ multiplex PCR, while TCRdb's copy carries only in-frame clones and drops some. The sample has 97,000 or so clones, 90% to 95% seen once. This receptor was obtained from a human donor with pancreatic ductal adenocarcinoma. The sequencing sample was made of PBMCs. The gene calls are TRBV4-2 and TRBJ2-2, with a tentative D call TRBD1 (6 bases). CDR3 in amino acids: CASSHIRGLDTGELFF. The CDR3 nucleotides read TGTGCCAGCAGCCATATTAGGGGGTTGGACACCGGGGAGCTGTTTTTT.